These 9 T cell receptor beta chains came from one sample sequenced in a study of T cells in Graves' hyperthyroidism and ophthalmopathy. TCR beta CDR3 regions were amplified from RNA transcripts. First-round RT-PCR targeting the TCR CDR3 was performed with the HTBI primer set. TCRdb independently ran MiXCR on the multiplex PCR reads; one entry per CDR3 protein. Of a few hundred thousand distinct CDR3 sequences in the sample, 15% to 19% were seen once. The sequenced sample was blood. These TCRs come from a young woman with Graves' hyperthyroidism.

Comments on this clonotype: The CDR3 does not close with the conserved phenylalanine or tryptophan, likely indicating a read error. This sequence joins TRBV9 and TRBJ2-3, with TRBD1 matching over 7 bases. With V trimmed by 0 bases and J by 5 bases, 9 bases remained unmatched. The CDR3 is 16 residues long. Germline V CDR1 and CDR2: SGDLS, YYNGEE. The CDR3 sequence is CASSVALTGVEDTQYY. In DNA form, the CDR3 reads TGTGCCAGCAGCGTAGCCCTCACAGGGGTGGAAGATACGCAGTATTAT.

This clonotype came up a few times. The CDR3: CASSQEGRGLASNEQYF. In DNA, the CDR3 is TGCGCCAGCAGCCAAGAAGGCAGGGGGCTGGCATCCAACGAGCAGTACTTC. The genes are TRBV4-1 and TRBJ2-7; 8 bases fit TRBD1. The CDR3 has 17 amino acids. Germline CDR1 is MGHRA and CDR2 is YSYEKL. Trimming cost V 0 bases and J 5 bases; bases outside gene matches: 12.

The chain's CDR3 is CASSYAGGSLNTEAFF. The CDR3 nucleotides are TGTGCCAGCAGTTACGCGGGAGGGTCCCTGAACACTGAAGCTTTCTTT. This chain connects TRBV6-2 or TRBV6-3 to TRBJ1-1; D not certain. Trimming removed 2 bases from V and 0 bases from J, with 13 bases in between. There are 16 residues in the CDR3. Germline V CDR1 and CDR2: MNHEY, SVGEGT.

This clonotype turned up a few times. The gene calls are TRBV5-1 and TRBJ2-2; 9 nucleotides match TRBD2. Germline-derived CDR1 and CDR2 are SGHRS and YFSETQ. The CDR3 spans 16 residues. The J segment lost 2 bases and the V segment lost 4 bases, leaving 6 bases of the junction unmatched. The CDR3 sequence is CASSETTSGNTGELFF. The CDR3 nucleotides are TGCGCCAGCAGCGAGACGACTAGCGGCAACACCGGGGAGCTGTTTTTT.

This clonotype was seen ten or more times. The chain recombines TRBV7-3 with TRBJ2-1; 7 nucleotides agree with TRBD2. Germline CDR1 SGHTA, CDR2 FQGTGA. The V segment lost 2 bases and the J segment 5 bases; nucleotides outside the gene matches: 6. This CDR3 region has 15 residues. CDR3 DNA: TGTGCCAGCAGCTTAGCAGGCGGGAGAAACAATGAGCAGTTCTTC. Translation gives CASSLAGGRNNEQFF.

This clonotype was detected only a few times. The rearrangement uses TRBV9 and TRBJ2-3, with D unclear. Trimming shortened V by 4 bases and J by 2 bases, and 14 bases separated the two germline ends. The CDR3 sequence is 15 residues long. Germline values: CDR1 SGDLS, CDR2 YYNGEE. CDR3 residues: CASSPKGPPTDTQYF. In DNA form, the CDR3 reads TGTGCCAGCAGCCCCAAGGGTCCCCCCACAGATACGCAGTATTTT.

In this sample, this clonotype turned up many times. The DNA for the CDR3 is TGTGCCAGCAGCTCCTCCACTAGCGGGAGGGCCAGTAGCTCCTACGAGCAGTACTTC. Protein sequence: CASSSSTSGRASSSYEQYF. This chain connects TRBV7-9 to TRBJ2-7; 13 bases match TRBD2. V was pared by 4 bases and J by 0 bases, with 12 bases of the junction left unmatched. Germline assignment: CDR1 SEHNR and CDR2 FQNEAQ (reference sequence). This CDR3 is 19 amino acids long.

This clonotype was recorded many times. The V gene is TRBV4-1, the J gene TRBJ1-2, with D maybe TRBD1 (6 bases). In germline, CDR1 is MGHRA, CDR2 YSYEKL. The V gene lost 0 bases and the J gene lost 8 bases, with 13 bases spanning the gap. CDR3 length: 14 residues. The CDR3 sequence is CASSQDLGGWGYTF. DNA of the CDR3: TGCGCCAGCAGCCAAGATTTGGGGGGCTGGGGCTACACCTTC.

V and J are TRBV7-6 and TRBJ2-3, with D uncertain. V was trimmed by 0 bases and J by 2 bases, leaving 18 bases between them. This CDR3 comprises 18 residues. The germline CDR1 and CDR2 sequences are SGHVS and FNYEAQ. The CDR3 DNA follows: TGTGCCAGCAGCTTAGCAGGAGTAGTCGGAATTTCCACAGATACGCAGTATTTT. It yields the protein CASSLAGVVGISTDTQYF.